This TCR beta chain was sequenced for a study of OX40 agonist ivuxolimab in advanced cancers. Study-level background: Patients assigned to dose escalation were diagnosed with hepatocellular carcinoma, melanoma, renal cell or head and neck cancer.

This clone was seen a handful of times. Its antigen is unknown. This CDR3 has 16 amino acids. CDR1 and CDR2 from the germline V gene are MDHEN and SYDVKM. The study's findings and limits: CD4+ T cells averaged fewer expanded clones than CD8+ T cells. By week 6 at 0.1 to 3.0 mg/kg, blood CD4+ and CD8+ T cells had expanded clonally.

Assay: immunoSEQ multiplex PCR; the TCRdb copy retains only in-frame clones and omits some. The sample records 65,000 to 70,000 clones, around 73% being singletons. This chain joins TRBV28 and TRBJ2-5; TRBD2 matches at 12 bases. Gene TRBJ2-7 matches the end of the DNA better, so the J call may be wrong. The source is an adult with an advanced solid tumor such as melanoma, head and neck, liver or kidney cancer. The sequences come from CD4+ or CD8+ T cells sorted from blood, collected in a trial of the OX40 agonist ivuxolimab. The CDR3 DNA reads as TGTGCCAGCAGTTCAACGACTAGCGGGGGCTCCTACGAGCAGTACTTC. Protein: CASSSTTSGGSYEQYF.